Listed below are T cell receptor beta chains from one sample, sequenced in a study of T cell responses to AZD1222 COVID-19 vaccine. Some clones are missing from TCRdb's copy, which holds only in-frame ones; the method was immunoSEQ multiplex PCR. Here the sample spans about 120,000 clones, about 90% being singletons. The material was peripheral blood, obtained on day 0 of AZD1222 vaccination. The receptors derive from an adult in good health. Each CDR3 is given with its conserved first and last residue. The order of the fields is J gene, D gene, clone size, CDR3 length, V gene, CDR3 DNA, CDR3 protein. A D gene is named only where the DNA matches it firmly. Rows give clone size only sometimes, using once, few, many, or a class for an expanded clone.

J: TRBJ2-5; D: TRBD2; size: NA; length: 17; V: TRBV5-1; DNA: TGCGCCAGCAGCTTGTTCGGTCCGGGAGGAAGGGAAGAGGCCCAGTACTTC; CDR3: CASSLFGPGGREEAQYF
J: TRBJ1-6; D: TRBD1; size: few; length: 19; V: TRBV11-2; DNA: TGTGCCAGCAGCCGAGACCGGGACAGGGGGTTTTCCGATAATTCACCCCTCCACTTT; CDR3: CASSRDRDRGFSDNSPLHF
J: TRBJ1-2; D: TRBD1; size: NA; length: 13; V: TRBV18; DNA: TGTGCCAGCTCCCTCGGGACAGGGGGCTTCGACACCTTC; CDR3: CASSLGTGGFDTF
J: TRBJ1-1; D: NA; size: once; length: 14; V: TRBV7-8; DNA: TGTGCCAGCAGCGCGCGCAGGGGAGGCACTGAAGCTTTCTTT; CDR3: CASSARRGGTEAFF
J: TRBJ1-2; D: NA; size: NA; length: 15; V: TRBV6-5; DNA: TGTGCCAGCAGTTACAGGGCTAAGGGCACCTATGGCTACACCTTC; CDR3: CASSYRAKGTYGYTF
J: TRBJ1-1; D: NA; size: NA; length: 12; V: TRBV11-2; DNA: TGTGCCAGCAGCCCCCGGTTGGCTGAAGCTTTCTTT; CDR3: CASSPRLAEAFF
J: TRBJ2-2; D: NA; size: NA; length: 14; V: TRBV27; DNA: TGTGCCAGCAGTTTCTTTATCACGGCCGGGGAGCTGTTTTTT; CDR3: CASSFFITAGELFF
J: TRBJ1-2; D: TRBD1; size: NA; length: 15; V: TRBV7-2; DNA: TGTGCCAGCAGTCGCGGACAGGGGCTAGGGGGTGGCTACACCTTC; CDR3: CASSRGQGLGGGYTF
J: TRBJ1-2; D: NA; size: NA; length: 15; V: TRBV28; DNA: TGTGCCAGCAGCCAACCCAGTTCGGGGTCGGGTGGCTACACCTTC; CDR3: CASSQPSSGSGGYTF
J: TRBJ1-1; D: NA; size: once; length: 14; V: TRBV11-1; DNA: TGTGCCAGCAGCTTGAATGTCCTGAACACTGAAGCTTTCTTT; CDR3: CASSLNVLNTEAFF
J: TRBJ2-7; D: TRBD1; size: NA; length: 11; V: TRBV30; DNA: TGTGCCGGACAGGGTCCCGACGAGCAGTACTTC; CDR3: CAGQGPDEQYF
J: TRBJ2-2; D: TRBD1; size: NA; length: 15; V: TRBV5-4; DNA: TGTGCCAGCAGCTCGCCGGACAGGGGGATCGGGGAGCTGTTTTTT; CDR3: CASSSPDRGIGELFF
J: TRBJ2-3; D: NA; size: NA; length: 15; V: TRBV7-6; DNA: TGTGCCAGCACCTACGGGACGGGGGAGACAGATACGCAGTATTTT; CDR3: CASTYGTGETDTQYF
J: TRBJ2-5; D: TRBD2; size: once; length: 14; V: TRBV7-6; DNA: TGTGCCAGCAGCTTAGCCGGGGGGGTAGTGACCCAGTACTTC; CDR3: CASSLAGGVVTQYF
J: TRBJ1-2; D: TRBD1; size: NA; length: 14; V: TRBV9; DNA: TGTGCCAGCGGAGGGGGCGGGGGAGTTTATGGCTACACCTTC; CDR3: CASGGGGGVYGYTF
J: TRBJ2-7; D: NA; size: NA; length: 19; V: TRBV7-9; DNA: TGTGCCAGCAGCTCCTCCGTACTTAATCAGAGAAGTAGCTCCTACGAGCAGTACTTC; CDR3: CASSSSVLNQRSSSYEQYF
J: TRBJ1-1; D: NA; size: NA; length: 14; V: TRBV6-5; DNA: TGTGCCAGCAGTTACTTTGGTCACAAGACCCGGGCTTTCTTT; CDR3: CASSYFGHKTRAFF
J: TRBJ1-3; D: NA; size: NA; length: 15; V: TRBV5-6; DNA: TGTGCCAGCATCTTGCTAGGGGCTGGTGGAAACACCATATATTTT; CDR3: CASILLGAGGNTIYF
J: TRBJ2-7; D: TRBD2; size: NA; length: 17; V: TRBV6-2/TRBV6-3; DNA: TGTGCCAGCAGCCATACCACTCGGGAGGGATCTACCTACGAGCAGTACTTC; CDR3: CASSHTTREGSTYEQYF
J: TRBJ2-1; D: NA; size: NA; length: 11; V: TRBV28; DNA: TGTGCCAGCACCCTAAACAATGAGCAGTTCTTC; CDR3: CASTLNNEQFF
J: TRBJ1-2; D: NA; size: NA; length: 15; V: TRBV19; DNA: TGTGCCAGTAGTATGGTGACAGGTGGTTTTAATGGCTACACCTTC; CDR3: CASSMVTGGFNGYTF
J: TRBJ2-2; D: NA; size: NA; length: 13; V: TRBV6-5; DNA: TGTGCCAGCAGCACGAGGAACACCGGGGAGCTGTTTTTT; CDR3: CASSTRNTGELFF
J: TRBJ1-2; D: NA; size: NA; length: 14; V: TRBV10-2; DNA: TGCGCCAGCAGTGATTTGGCTTCTAACTATGGCTACACCTTC; CDR3: CASSDLASNYGYTF
J: TRBJ1-1; D: NA; size: NA; length: 13; V: TRBV19; DNA: TGTGCCAGTACCTACAAGGGGAACACTGAAGCTTTCTTT; CDR3: CASTYKGNTEAFF
J: TRBJ2-7; D: TRBD1; size: NA; length: 14; V: TRBV11-2; DNA: TGTGCCAGCAGCTTAGGGCAGGGGGCCTACGAGCAGTACTTC; CDR3: CASSLGQGAYEQYF
J: TRBJ1-6; D: NA; size: NA; length: 14; V: TRBV9; DNA: TGTGCCAGCAGCGGAGGGGGATATAATTCACCCCTCCACTTT; CDR3: CASSGGGYNSPLHF
J: TRBJ1-1; D: TRBD1; size: once; length: 15; V: TRBV6-6; DNA: TGTGCCAGCAGGTACCCCGGGACAGGGAGGACTGAAGCTTTCTTT; CDR3: CASRYPGTGRTEAFF
J: TRBJ1-5; D: NA; size: NA; length: 15; V: TRBV18; DNA: TGTGCCAGCGACCTTACAGGGCTCACCAATCAGCCCCAGCATTTT; CDR3: CASDLTGLTNQPQHF
J: TRBJ1-2; D: NA; size: NA; length: 15; V: TRBV30; DNA: TGTGCCTGGAGGGGGCAGGCCATCGGATCGTATGGCTACACCTTC; CDR3: CAWRGQAIGSYGYTF
J: TRBJ2-6; D: NA; size: NA; length: 16; V: TRBV2; DNA: TGTGCCAGCAGGAATTCAGGGTTCCAGGGGGCCAACGTCCTGACTTTC; CDR3: CASRNSGFQGANVLTF
J: TRBJ2-7; D: NA; size: few; length: 14; V: TRBV19; DNA: TGTGCCAGTACTAGCAGGGATCATCCCTACGAGCAGTACTTC; CDR3: CASTSRDHPYEQYF
J: TRBJ1-2; D: NA; size: NA; length: 14; V: TRBV25-1; DNA: TGTGCCAGCAGTGAATCGTTATGGGCTTGGGGCTACACCTTC; CDR3: CASSESLWAWGYTF
J: TRBJ1-4; D: NA; size: once; length: 15; V: TRBV6-6; DNA: TGTGCCAGCACCTACCTTCTCACAGGGTTTGAAAAACTGTTTTTT; CDR3: CASTYLLTGFEKLFF
J: TRBJ1-6; D: TRBD1; size: NA; length: 14; V: TRBV30; DNA: TGTGCCTGGAGGGGGACAGTTATTAATTCACCCCTCCACTTT; CDR3: CAWRGTVINSPLHF
J: TRBJ2-1; D: NA; size: NA; length: 14; V: TRBV9; DNA: TGTGCCAGCAGCGTAGGATCGGGGGCCCTTGAGCAGTTCTTC; CDR3: CASSVGSGALEQFF
J: TRBJ1-6; D: TRBD1; size: NA; length: 15; V: TRBV5-1; DNA: TGCGCCAGCAGCTTTCAGTCAGGGGGGAATTCACCCCTCCACTTT; CDR3: CASSFQSGGNSPLHF